These 25 T cell receptor beta chains were all obtained from the same sample, sequenced in a study of control samples from healthy donors and cancer patients. Measured with immunoSEQ multiplex PCR; TCRdb has only the in-frame clones, and not every one. The sample records about 120,000 clones, 88% being singletons. The specimen sequenced was blood. These receptors originate from a woman in her 70s in good health.

The chain employs TRBV12-5 and TRBJ2-5, with D perhaps matching TRBD1 or TRBD2 (5 bases each). The germline V and J ends were trimmed by 1 base and 13 bases, with 10 bases remaining between them. Germline loops: CDR1 LGHNT, CDR2 FRNRAP. CDR3 length: 11 residues. The CDR3 DNA reads TGTGCTAGTGGTTTGGCCGAGGGACGGTACTTC. This translates into CASGLAEGRYF.

The V and J genes are TRBV14 and TRBJ1-2; 8 bases fit TRBD1. V lost 3 bases to trimming and J lost 3 bases; unmatched junction nucleotides: 3. Germline CDR1 and CDR2: SGHDN and FVKESK. This CDR3 region has 14 residues. DNA of the CDR3: TGTGCCAGCAGCCAGACAGGGGTTTACTATGGCTACACCTTC. It translates to CASSQTGVYYGYTF.

This clone has at least ten counts. This rearrangement joins TRBV4-3 to TRBJ2-1; weak D call: TRBD1 (5 bases). The V end was cut by 0 bases, the J end by 8 bases, with 11 bases between. Germline lookup yields CDR1 LGHNA and CDR2 YSLEER. The CDR3 covers 14 residues. CDR3 DNA: TGCGCCAGCAGCCAAGAAGGGGCTTGGGATGAGCAGTTCTTC. Amino acids: CASSQEGAWDEQFF.

This chain joins TRBV15 and TRBJ1-2; 8 bases fit TRBD1. J gave up 8 bases and V 0 bases, and 8 bases lay outside the gene matches. This CDR3 is 15 amino acids long. From germline, CDR1 is LNHNV and CDR2 YYDKDF (reference sequence). CDR3 protein: CATSRDRAGGKGYTF. The CDR3 bases are TGTGCCACCAGCAGAGATAGGGCAGGGGGCAAAGGCTACACCTTC. The variable domain in full, completed from reference TRBV15 and TRBJ1-2, reads DAMVIQNPRYQVTQFGKPVTLSCSQTLNHNVMYWYQQKSSQAPKLLFHYYDKDFNNEADTPDNFQSRRPNTSFCFLDIRSPGLGDTAMYLCATSRDRAGGKGYTFGSGTRLTVV.

The rearrangement uses TRBV6-5 and TRBJ2-1, with a tentative D call TRBD1 (5 bases). The V end was cut by 4 bases, the J end by 3 bases, with 10 bases between. There are 14 residues in the CDR3. CDR1 and CDR2 (germline): MNHEY, SVGAGI. The CDR3 sequence is CASSSNRNYNEQFF. The CDR3 DNA sequence: TGTGCCAGCAGTTCGAACAGGAACTACAATGAGCAGTTCTTC.

V usage is TRBV19 and J usage is TRBJ2-3, with TRBD2 matching over 12 bases. The CDR3 sequence is 16 residues long. Looked up from germline, CDR1 is LNHDA and CDR2 is SQIVND (reference sequence). With V trimmed by 5 bases and J by 5 bases, 8 bases remained unmatched. For the CDR3, the DNA is TGTGCCAGTAGTCCCTCTAGCGGGGGGGCCGGAGATACGCAGTATTTT. Residues: CASSPSSGGAGDTQYF.

The gene calls are TRBV3-1 (or the pseudogene TRBV3-2) and TRBJ2-3; no clear D. CDR1 LGHDT and CDR2 YNNKEL come from the germline V gene (reference sequence). This CDR3 is 14 amino acids long. V was pared by 8 bases and J by 2 bases, with 14 bases between. CDR3 DNA sequence: TGTGCCAGCGGCCCGCGGACGAACACAGATACGCAGTATTTT. Residues: CASGPRTNTDTQYF.

Of note for this clone: One end of the junction fails to match germline, which may point to a read error. The J gene is TRBJ2-2, the V gene TRBV24-1; the D gene is possibly TRBD2 (5 bases). Germline V gene sequence: CDR1 KGHDR, CDR2 SFDVKD. This CDR3 spans 15 amino acids. The CDR3 bases are TGTGCCACCAGTGATTCCAGGACTGAACACCGGGGAGCTGTTTTT. Encoded protein: CATSDSRTEHRGAVF.

The chain joins TRBV4-2 to TRBJ2-5; D unresolved. V lost 1 base, J lost 5 bases, and 14 bases lay in between. This CDR3 spans 15 amino acids. CDR1 and CDR2 from the germline V gene are LGHNA and YNFKEQ. The CDR3: CASSQGTPSGETQYF. CDR3 coding DNA: TGTGCCAGCAGCCAAGGAACCCCCTCCGGGGAGACCCAGTACTTC.

The rearrangement links TRBV5-1 to TRBJ2-1; no clear D. This CDR3 has 15 residues. In germline, CDR1 is SGHRS, CDR2 YFSETQ. V lost 0 bases to trimming and J lost 0 bases, with 7 bases between them. The DNA of the CDR3 is TGCGCCAGCAGCTTGGCGGTGAGCTCCTACAATGAGCAGTTCTTC. Protein: CASSLAVSSYNEQFF.

This CDR3 reads CASSLGTDYNEQFF. The DNA for the CDR3 is TGCGCCAGCAGCTTGGGGACAGACTACAATGAGCAGTTCTTC. This chain links TRBV5-1 with TRBJ2-1; D is perhaps TRBD1 (6 bases). The CDR3 is made up of 14 amino acids. V gave up 0 bases and J gave up 3 bases, with 7 bases separating them. CDR1 is SGHRS and CDR2 is YFSETQ in the germline V gene. Filled out from reference TRBV5-1 and TRBJ2-1, the complete variable domain reads KAGVTQTPRYLIKTRGQQVTLSCSPISGHRSVSWYQQTPGQGLQFLFEYFSETQRNKGNFPGRFSGRQFSNSRSEMNVSTLELGDSALYLCASSLGTDYNEQFFGPGTRLTVL.

The CDR3 loop reads CASSLGTGKRYNEQFF. CDR3 nucleotide sequence: TGTGCCAGCAGCTTAGGGACAGGGAAGCGCTACAATGAGCAGTTCTTC. This chain links TRBV5-4 with TRBJ2-1; 9 bases match TRBD1. This CDR3 has 16 amino acids. CDR1 is SGHNT and CDR2 is YYREEE in the germline V gene (reference sequence). V gave up 2 bases and J gave up 3 bases; unmatched junction bases: 6.

This chain uses TRBV6-5 with TRBJ2-7, with 8 bases that match TRBD2. With V trimmed by 10 bases and J by 2 bases, 4 bases remained unmatched. This CDR3 is 12 amino acids long. Germline V lookup: CDR1 MNHEY, CDR2 SVGAGI. CDR3: CATQRGTYEQYF. In DNA, the CDR3 is TGTGCCACCCAGCGGGGGACCTACGAGCAGTACTTC.

The chain employs TRBV5-1 and TRBJ2-3; D unclear. This CDR3 is built from 16 residues. Trimming cost V 0 bases and J 2 bases, with 13 bases left between them. The V gene's germline CDR1 is SGHRS and CDR2 YFSETQ. The chain's CDR3 is CASSLARSPLTDTQYF. Written as DNA, the CDR3 is TGCGCCAGCAGCTTGGCCAGGTCACCCCTCACAGATACGCAGTATTTT.

This clone was seen just once. V is TRBV6-6 and J is TRBJ1-5, with D possibly matching TRBD1 (5 bases). CDR3 length equals 12 residues. V was cut by 5 bases and J by 5 bases, with 7 bases left in between. The V gene's germline CDR1 is MNHNY and CDR2 SVGAGI (reference sequence). The CDR3 protein is CASSRQYQPQHF. CDR3 bases: TGTGCCAGCAGTCGACAGTATCAGCCCCAGCATTTT.

This clone was recorded a few times. The chain combines TRBV4-2 with TRBJ1-2, with D possibly matching TRBD1 (5 bases). Trimming cost V 0 bases and J 4 bases, with 15 bases left between them. CDR3 length equals 16 residues. Germline loops: CDR1 LGHNA, CDR2 YNFKEQ. The CDR3 spells CASSQESGSGLYGYTF. The CDR3, as DNA: TGTGCCAGCAGCCAAGAAAGCGGATCGGGACTCTATGGCTACACCTTC.

V gene TRBV19 combines with J gene TRBJ2-2; 10 positions match TRBD1. CDR1 is LNHDA and CDR2 is SQIVND in the germline V gene (reference sequence). The CDR3 spans 15 residues. V was pared by 8 bases and J by 4 bases, with 7 bases of the junction left unmatched. The CDR3 DNA is TGTGCCAGTGCCCTAGGGACAGGGGTCACCGGGGAGCTGTTTTTT. Translating it yields CASALGTGVTGELFF.

The chain combines TRBV5-1 with TRBJ1-1, with 7 bases lining up with TRBD1. This CDR3 has 15 residues. The germline CDR1 and CDR2 sequences are SGHRS and YFSETQ. The V gene end was trimmed by 4 bases and the J gene end by 5 bases; junction bases not matched to a gene: 11. The CDR3 DNA reads TGCGCCAGCAGCACGAGAGTTGGGACAGCAACTGAAGCTTTCTTT. Translating it yields CASSTRVGTATEAFF.

This chain connects TRBV19 to TRBJ1-6; perhaps TRBD1 as D (6 bases). V shed 6 bases and J shed 4 bases, with 16 bases lying between them. This CDR3 spans 16 amino acids. Per the germline V gene, CDR1 is LNHDA and CDR2 is SQIVND (reference sequence). The CDR3 DNA follows: TGTGCCAGTAGGGGAGGGCAGGGGCGATATAATTCACCCCTCCACTTT. This sequence encodes CASRGGQGRYNSPLHF.

With respect to this clone: A read error may account for a junction end that differs from germline. V usage is TRBV2 and J usage is TRBJ1-3, with a weak D call TRBD1 (5 bases). CDR3 size: 16 residues. Germline V CDR1 and CDR2: SNHLY, FYNNEI. The chain's CDR3 is CASSEDQGGPGYTIYF. CDR3 nucleotide sequence: TGTGCCAGCAGTGAGGACCAGGGCGGCCCTGGATACACCATATATTTT.

The chain recombines TRBV11-2 with TRBJ1-2, with 7 bases lining up with TRBD1. The germline gives CDR1 SGHAT, CDR2 FQNNGV. Trimming removed 5 bases from V and 8 bases from J; junction bases left unmatched: 11. This CDR3 is 14 amino acids long. The CDR3 sequence is CASSPQITGEGYTF. CDR3 sequence (DNA): TGTGCCAGCAGCCCCCAAATTACAGGGGAAGGCTACACCTTC.

V is TRBV5-1 and J is TRBJ1-5; D perhaps matches TRBD1 (6 bases). CDR1 and CDR2 (germline): SGHRS, YFSETQ. This CDR3 contains 15 residues. V lost 7 bases and J lost 1, with 15 bases in between. CDR3 in amino acids: CASRQGTGSNQPQHF. The CDR3 DNA follows: TGCGCCAGCCGCCAGGGGACCGGAAGCAATCAGCCCCAGCATTTT.

The chain couples TRBV7-2 to TRBJ2-5; 8 positions agree with TRBD2. V trimming: 5 bases; J trimming: 5 bases; junction bases outside the gene matches: 7. The CDR3 contains 14 residues. CDR1 and CDR2 from the germline V gene are SGHTA and FQGNSA. The CDR3 loop is CASSRREARETQYF. The DNA for the CDR3 is TGTGCCAGCAGCCGGCGGGAGGCCCGGGAGACCCAGTACTTC.

With respect to this clone: Mismatch with germline at one junction end may stem from a read error. The sample has other DNA sequences that encode this CDR3 too. This rearrangement joins TRBV5-6 to TRBJ2-4, with 9 bases lining up with TRBD2. Germline V lookup: CDR1 SGHDT, CDR2 YYEEEE. The CDR3 has 17 residues. The CDR3 coding sequence is TGCGCCAGCAGCGGGGGGATGTGGGAGCTAGCCAAAAACATTCAGTACTTC. Encoded protein: CASSGGMWELAKNIQYF.

The chain recombines TRBV19 with TRBJ2-1; 10 nucleotides line up with TRBD2. The germline V gene encodes CDR1 LNHDA and CDR2 SQIVND (reference sequence). The length of the CDR3 is 17 residues. V trimming: 5 bases; J trimming: 2 bases; junction bases outside the gene matches: 9. CDR3 amino acids: CASSSRLSGGAYNEQFF. DNA for the CDR3: TGTGCCAGTAGTTCCCGACTGAGCGGGGGGGCCTACAATGAGCAGTTCTTC.